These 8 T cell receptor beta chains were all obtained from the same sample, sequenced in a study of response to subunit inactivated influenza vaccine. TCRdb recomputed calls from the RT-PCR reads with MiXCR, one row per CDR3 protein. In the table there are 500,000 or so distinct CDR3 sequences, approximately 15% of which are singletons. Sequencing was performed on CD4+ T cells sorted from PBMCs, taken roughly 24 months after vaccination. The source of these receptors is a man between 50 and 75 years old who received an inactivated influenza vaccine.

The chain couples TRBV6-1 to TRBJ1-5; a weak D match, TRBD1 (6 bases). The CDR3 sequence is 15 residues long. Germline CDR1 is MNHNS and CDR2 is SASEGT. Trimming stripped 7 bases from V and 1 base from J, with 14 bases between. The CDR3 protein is CASTFGQKSNQPQHF. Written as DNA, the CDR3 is TGTGCCAGCACCTTCGGACAGAAGAGCAATCAGCCCCAGCATTTT.

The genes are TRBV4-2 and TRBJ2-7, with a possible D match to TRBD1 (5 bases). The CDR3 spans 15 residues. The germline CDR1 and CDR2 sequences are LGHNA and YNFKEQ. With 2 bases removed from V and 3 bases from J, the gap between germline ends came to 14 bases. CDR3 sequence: CASSQQGTASYEQYF. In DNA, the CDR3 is TGTGCCAGCAGCCAACAGGGAACAGCCAGCTACGAGCAGTACTTC.

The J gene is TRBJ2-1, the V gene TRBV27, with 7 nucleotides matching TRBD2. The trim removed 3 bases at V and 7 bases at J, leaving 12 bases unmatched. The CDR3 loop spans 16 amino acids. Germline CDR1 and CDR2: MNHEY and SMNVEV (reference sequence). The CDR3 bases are TGTGCCAGCAGTTTGGGGTCTCATGCCGGGGGGAATGAGCAGTTCTTC. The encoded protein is CASSLGSHAGGNEQFF.

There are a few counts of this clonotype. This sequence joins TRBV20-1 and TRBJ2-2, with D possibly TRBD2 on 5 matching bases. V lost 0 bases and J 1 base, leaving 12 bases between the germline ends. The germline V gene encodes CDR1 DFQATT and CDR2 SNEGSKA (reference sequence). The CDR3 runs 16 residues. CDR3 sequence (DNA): TGCAGTGCTAGAGATATTGGCCGGGGGAACACCGGGGAGCTGTTTTTT. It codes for CSARDIGRGNTGELFF.

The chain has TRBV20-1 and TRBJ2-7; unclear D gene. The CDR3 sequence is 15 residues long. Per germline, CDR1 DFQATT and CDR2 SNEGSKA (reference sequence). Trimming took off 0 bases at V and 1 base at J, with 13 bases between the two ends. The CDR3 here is CSARDYLQPSYEQYF. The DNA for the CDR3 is TGCAGTGCTAGAGATTACTTACAGCCTTCCTACGAGCAGTACTTC.

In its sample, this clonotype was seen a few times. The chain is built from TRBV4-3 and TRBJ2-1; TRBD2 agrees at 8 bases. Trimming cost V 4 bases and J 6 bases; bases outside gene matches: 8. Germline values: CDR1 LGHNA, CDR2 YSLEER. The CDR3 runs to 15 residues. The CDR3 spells CASSLTAGVTNEQFF. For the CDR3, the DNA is TGCGCCAGCAGCCTTACAGCGGGAGTAACCAATGAGCAGTTCTTC.

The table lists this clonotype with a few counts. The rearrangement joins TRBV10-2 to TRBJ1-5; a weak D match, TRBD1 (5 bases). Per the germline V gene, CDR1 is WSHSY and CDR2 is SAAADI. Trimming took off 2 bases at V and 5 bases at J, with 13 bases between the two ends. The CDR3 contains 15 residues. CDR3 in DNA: TGCGCCAGCAGTGAGATGGGCCAGGGACATCAGCCCCAGCATTTT. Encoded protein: CASSEMGQGHQPQHF.

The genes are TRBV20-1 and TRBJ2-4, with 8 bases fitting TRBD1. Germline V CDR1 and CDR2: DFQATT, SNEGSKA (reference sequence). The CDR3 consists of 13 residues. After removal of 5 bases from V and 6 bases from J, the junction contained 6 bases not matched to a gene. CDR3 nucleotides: TGCAGTGCTGCCCAGGGGGCGAGAAACATTCAGTACTTC. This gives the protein CSAAQGARNIQYF.